This TCR beta chain came from a study of T cell responses to AZD1222 COVID-19 vaccine. Study results and limitations: Spike was spanned by vaccine-associated CD4 TCRs, which were dominant at 160-218 and 743-854. Recipients of AZD1222 seropositive at baseline numbered only five or six.

Profiled with immunoSEQ multiplex PCR; TCRdb holds only in-frame clones, not every one. The table shows roughly 100,000 clones, with 65% to 85% occurring only once. This CDR3 region has 15 residues. Trimming removed 4 bases from V and 3 bases from J; junction bases left unmatched: 9. Germline-derived CDR1 and CDR2 are SGHKS and YYEKEE (reference sequence). About this clone itself: As yet, its antigen is unknown.

This sequence originates from an adult who received the AZD1222 COVID-19 vaccine. The specimen comprised peripheral blood, sampled 28 days after the second AZD1222 dose. The V call is TRBV5-5, the J call TRBJ2-7, with 8 bases fitting TRBD1. Written as DNA, the CDR3 is TGTGCCAGCAGCAAACACTCGACAGGGGTCTACGAGCAGTACTTC. Residues: CASSKHSTGVYEQYF. Looking up the rest from reference TRBV5-5 and TRBJ2-7 gives the full variable domain: DAGVTQSPTHLIKTRGQQVTLRCSPISGHKSVSWYQQVLGQGPQFIFQYYEKEERGRGNFPDRFSARQFPNYSSELNVNALLLGDSALYLCASSKHSTGVYEQYFGPGTRLTVT.